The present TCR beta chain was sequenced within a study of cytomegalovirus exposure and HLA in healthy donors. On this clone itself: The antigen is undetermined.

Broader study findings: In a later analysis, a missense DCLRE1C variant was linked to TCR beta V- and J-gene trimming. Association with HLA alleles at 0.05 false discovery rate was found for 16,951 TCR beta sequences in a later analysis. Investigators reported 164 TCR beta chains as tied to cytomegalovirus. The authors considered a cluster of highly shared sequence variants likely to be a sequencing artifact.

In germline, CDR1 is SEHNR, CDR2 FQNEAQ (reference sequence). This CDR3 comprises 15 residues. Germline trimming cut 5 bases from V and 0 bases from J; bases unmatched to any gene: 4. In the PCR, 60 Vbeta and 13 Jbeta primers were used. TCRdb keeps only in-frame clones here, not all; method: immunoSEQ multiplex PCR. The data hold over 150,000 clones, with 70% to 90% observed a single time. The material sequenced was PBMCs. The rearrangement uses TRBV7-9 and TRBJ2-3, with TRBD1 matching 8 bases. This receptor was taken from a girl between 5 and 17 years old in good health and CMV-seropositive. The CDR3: CASSPDRASTDTQYF. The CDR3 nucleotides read TGTGCCAGCAGCCCGGACAGGGCTAGCACAGATACGCAGTATTTT.